Presented here are 20 T cell receptor beta chains from one specimen sequenced in a study of T cell repertoires in cytomegalovirus infection. TCRdb fed the reads into MiXCR, producing one record per CDR3 protein. This repertoire shows about a million distinct CDR3 sequences, around a third found once; its top ten account for over 12%. No antigens are known for them. The sequencing here drew on cultured CD8+ T cells from PBMCs, taken from culture after CMV antigen stimulation. Every receptor here comes from a human donor in good health (CMV status not recorded). Some clones in this sample may be carry-over from other donors' samples.

The chain links TRBV5-1 to TRBJ2-1; D unresolved. The germline V gene encodes CDR1 SGHRS and CDR2 YFSETQ. V lost 2 bases to trimming and J lost 2 bases, with 11 bases between them. This CDR3 has 15 amino acids. As DNA, the CDR3 is TGCGCCAGCAGCTTTGGCGCCTTAACCTACAATGAGCAGTTCTTC. Translated: CASSFGALTYNEQFF. Drawing the rest from reference TRBV5-1 and TRBJ2-1, the complete variable domain is KAGVTQTPRYLIKTRGQQVTLSCSPISGHRSVSWYQQTPGQGLQFLFEYFSETQRNKGNFPGRFSGRQFSNSRSEMNVSTLELGDSALYLCASSFGALTYNEQFFGPGTRLTVL.

This clonotype occurred many times. The J gene is TRBJ2-3, the V gene TRBV7-9; D ambiguous. V was trimmed by 1 base and J by 0 bases, leaving 14 bases between them. The CDR3 totals 17 residues. Germline-derived CDR1 and CDR2 are SEHNR and FQNEAQ (reference sequence). The CDR3 coding sequence is TGTGCCAGCAGCTTAGGATCCCGAGTACGAAGCACAGATACGCAGTATTTT. Its translation is CASSLGSRVRSTDTQYF.

Points on this clonotype: Since a much larger clone is just one base distant, this may be a read error. The chain has TRBV7-6 and TRBJ2-3, with 11 bases fitting TRBD2. CDR3 size: 19 residues. V was clipped by 3 bases and J by 3 bases; unmatched bases: 14. Germline V gene lookup returns CDR1 SGHVS and CDR2 FNYEAQ. The CDR3 DNA reads TGTGCCAGCAGCTTTTCGACTAGCGGGGCCCCCGAGAGAACAGATACGCAGTATTTT. This gives the protein CASSFSTSGAPERTDTQYF.

The chain recombines TRBV12-3 or TRBV12-4 with TRBJ2-7; no definite D call. V was shortened by 7 bases and J by 3 bases, with 16 bases between the two germline ends. The CDR3 runs 14 residues. The CDR3 DNA reads TGTGCCAGCAATTGGGCCACACTAATCTACGAGCAGTACTTC. Protein: CASNWATLIYEQYF.

The CDR3, as DNA: TGTGCCAGCAGTGAAGGGATTCTGAACACTGAAGCTTTCTTT. This codes for CASSEGILNTEAFF. The J gene is TRBJ1-1, the V gene TRBV27; D call uncertain. CDR3 size: 14 residues. V dropped 5 bases and J dropped 0 bases, with 10 bases sitting between them. Germline CDR1 is MNHEY and CDR2 is SMNVEV (reference sequence).

This chain joins TRBV6-6 and TRBJ1-1; possibly TRBD1 for D (5 bases). The CDR3 has 13 residues. CDR1 is MNHNY, CDR2 SVGAGI, per germline (reference sequence). Trimming shortened V by 0 bases and J by 7 bases, and 9 bases separated the two germline ends. CDR3 sequence: CASSYSGLFEAFF. The CDR3 DNA reads as TGTGCCAGCAGTTACTCGGGGCTCTTTGAAGCTTTCTTT.

This clonotype has ten or more counts. The chain uses TRBV7-8 and TRBJ2-1, with 9 bases fitting TRBD1. The CDR3 length is 14 residues. Germline-derived CDR1 and CDR2 are SGHVS and FQNEAQ. The junction had 4 bases not matched to a gene; V was cut back by 3 bases and J by 7 bases. CDR3 protein: CASSFTQGANEQFF. The CDR3 region has the DNA TGTGCCAGCAGCTTTACACAGGGGGCGAATGAGCAGTTCTTC.

J is TRBJ2-5 and V is TRBV12-3 or TRBV12-4; D gene ambiguous. The CDR3 sequence is 13 residues long. Deletions cut 2 bases from V and 2 bases from J, with 6 bases between. The CDR3 nucleotides read TGTGCCAGCAGTTTAATCGTTCAAGAGACCCAGTACTTC. Translated, it gives CASSLIVQETQYF.

The chain combines TRBV20-1 with TRBJ1-3; possible D gene TRBD1, 5 bases. V shed 0 bases and J shed 9 bases, with 12 bases lying between them. The V gene's germline CDR1 is DFQATT and CDR2 SNEGSKA (reference sequence). This CDR3 has 13 amino acids. CDR3 sequence reads: CSARDTGFGTIYF. CDR3 DNA sequence: TGCAGTGCTAGAGATACAGGCTTCGGCACCATATATTTT.

This clonotype appeared a few times. The V and J genes are TRBV10-3 and TRBJ1-2; 11 bases align to TRBD1. The V segment lost 10 bases and the J segment 8 bases; nucleotides outside the gene matches: 15. CDR1 is ENHRY, CDR2 SYGVKD, per germline. There are 15 residues in the CDR3. The CDR3 reads CATASSGQGAGGYTF. CDR3 nucleotide sequence: TGTGCCACCGCATCCTCTGGACAGGGGGCTGGAGGCTACACCTTC.

The genes are TRBV6-1 and TRBJ1-2, with no clear D. This CDR3 is built from 16 residues. Germline V CDR1 and CDR2: MNHNS, SASEGT. V was pared by 0 bases and J by 5 bases, with 16 bases between. CDR3 sequence reads: CASSEARVRVGYGYTF. The DNA of the CDR3 is TGTGCCAGCAGTGAAGCAAGGGTGAGGGTAGGATATGGCTACACCTTC.

This clonotype was detected only a few times. V and J are TRBV19 and TRBJ1-1; D uncertain. This CDR3 is 13 amino acids long. Germline lookup yields CDR1 LNHDA and CDR2 SQIVND (reference sequence). V was clipped by 6 bases and J by 4 bases, with 12 bases between them. The CDR3 loop reads CASRLSMGTEAFF. CDR3 DNA: TGTGCCAGTAGGCTTTCGATGGGCACTGAAGCTTTCTTT.

The chain recombines TRBV20-1 with TRBJ2-3, with TRBD2 identical over 9 bases. The germline V gene encodes CDR1 DFQATT and CDR2 SNEGSKA (reference sequence). The CDR3 totals 14 residues. V dropped 3 bases and J dropped 0; count of bases not matched to a gene: 1. CDR3 loop: CSASGLASTDTQYF. The CDR3 bases are TGCAGTGCTAGCGGACTAGCGAGCACAGATACGCAGTATTTT.

Worth noting for this clonotype: This may stem from a read error, because a much larger clone lies one nucleotide away. The chain links TRBV7-2 to TRBJ2-1, with TRBD1 matching 7 bases. The CDR3 contains 15 residues. Germline-derived CDR1 and CDR2 are SGHTA and FQGNSA. The CDR3 reads CVSSFDRVIHNEQFF. CDR3 nucleotide sequence: TGTGTCAGCAGTTTTGACAGGGTAATCCACAATGAGCAGTTCTTC.

The chain combines TRBV27 with TRBJ2-1; D remains unclear. CDR1 and CDR2 from the germline V gene are MNHEY and SMNVEV (reference sequence). Trimming cost V 3 bases and J 9 bases, with 6 bases left between them. The CDR3 sequence is 11 residues long. The chain's CDR3 is CASSFASEQFF. CDR3 DNA sequence: TGTGCCAGCAGTTTCGCAAGTGAGCAGTTCTTC.

CDR3: CASSFARDRRGSYEQYV. The CDR3 DNA reads as TGTGCCAGCAGTTTTGCCCGGGACCGGAGGGGATCCTACGAGCAGTACGTC. The gene calls are TRBV6-2 or TRBV6-3 and TRBJ2-7; D possibly corresponds to TRBD2 (6 bases). Trimming pared 4 bases from V and 1 base from J, leaving 20 bases between. Germline loops: CDR1 MNHEY, CDR2 SVGEGT. This CDR3 is 17 amino acids long.

This clonotype was observed many times. This sequence joins TRBV7-2 and TRBJ1-1, with 8 bases identical to TRBD1. Germline CDR1 SGHTA, CDR2 FQGNSA. The CDR3 covers 14 residues. V gave up 5 bases and J gave up 1 base; unmatched junction bases: 3. CDR3 sequence: CASSQTGENTEAFF. CDR3 bases: TGTGCCAGCAGCCAGACAGGGGAGAACACTGAAGCTTTCTTT. The whole variable domain, filled in from reference TRBV7-2 and TRBJ1-1, reads GAGVSQSPSNKVTEKGKDVELRCDPISGHTALYWYRQSLGQGLEFLIYFQGNSAPDKSGLPSDRFSAERTGGSVSTLTIQRTQQEDSAVYLCASSQTGENTEAFFGQGTRLTVV.

This clonotype was observed a few times. The genes are TRBV13 and TRBJ2-3; the D gene is possibly TRBD2 (5 bases). The CDR3 consists of 16 residues. V dropped 6 bases and J dropped 1 base, with 17 bases sitting between them. Per the germline V gene, CDR1 is PRHDT and CDR2 is FYEKMQ (reference sequence). The CDR3 sequence: CASSTREGSGTDTQYF. The CDR3 DNA is TGTGCCAGCAGTACCCGGGAAGGGTCCGGCACAGATACGCAGTATTTT. Filled out from reference TRBV13 and TRBJ2-3, the complete variable domain reads AAGVIQSPRHLIKEKRETATLKCYPIPRHDTVYWYQQGPGQDPQFLISFYEKMQSDKGSIPDRFSAQQFSDYHSELNMSSLELGDSALYFCASSTREGSGTDTQYFGPGTRLTVL.

This sequence joins TRBV10-2 and TRBJ1-2, with TRBD1 matching 9 bases. Trimming at V came to 6 bases and at J to 6 bases, leaving 11 bases not matched to a gene. Germline lookup yields CDR1 WSHSY and CDR2 SAAADI. The CDR3 is 15 residues long. This chain's CDR3 is CASRPRNRDRDGYTF. CDR3 sequence (DNA): TGCGCCAGCAGGCCCCGGAACCGGGACAGGGATGGCTACACCTTC.

The chain is built from TRBV6-1 and TRBJ2-3, with 9 positions matching TRBD2. The J segment lost 2 bases and the V segment lost 7 bases, leaving 10 bases of the junction unmatched. Germline CDR1 and CDR2: MNHNS and SASEGT. This CDR3 comprises 16 residues. CDR3 nucleotides: TGTGCCAGCACCGAGGGGATAGCGGGGGTCACAGATACGCAGTATTTT. It translates to CASTEGIAGVTDTQYF.